This TCR beta chain was sequenced for a study of cytomegalovirus exposure and HLA in healthy donors. From germline, CDR1 is MDHEN and CDR2 SYDVKM. The V end lost 8 bases, the J end lost 4 bases, and 14 bases lay between the germline ends. The CDR3 has 14 residues. The PCR was carried out with 60 Vbeta primers and 13 Jbeta primers. TCRdb's copy holds only in-frame clones and misses some; the assay was immunoSEQ multiplex PCR. The table shows 50,000 to 60,000 clones, with more than 60% occurring only once. The TCR sequence derives from a woman in her thirties or forties in good health and CMV-seropositive. Sequenced: PBMCs. V usage is TRBV28 and J usage is TRBJ2-2, with D maybe TRBD2 (5 bases). The CDR3 DNA reads TGTGCCAGCGCTGGAGGAGAGGTCACCGGGGAGCTGTTTTTT. Its protein product is CASAGGEVTGELFF.